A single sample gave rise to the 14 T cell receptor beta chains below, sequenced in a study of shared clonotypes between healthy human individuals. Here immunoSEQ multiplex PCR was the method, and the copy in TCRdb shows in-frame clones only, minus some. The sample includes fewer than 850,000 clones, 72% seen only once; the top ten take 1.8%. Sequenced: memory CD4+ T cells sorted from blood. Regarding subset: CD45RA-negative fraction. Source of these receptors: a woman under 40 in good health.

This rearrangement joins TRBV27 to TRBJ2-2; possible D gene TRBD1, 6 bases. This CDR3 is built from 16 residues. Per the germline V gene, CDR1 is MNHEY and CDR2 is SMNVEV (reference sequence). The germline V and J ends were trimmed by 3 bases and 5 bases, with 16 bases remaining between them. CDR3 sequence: CASSFEVNRETGELFF. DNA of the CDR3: TGTGCCAGCAGTTTTGAGGTTAACAGGGAAACCGGGGAGCTGTTTTTT.

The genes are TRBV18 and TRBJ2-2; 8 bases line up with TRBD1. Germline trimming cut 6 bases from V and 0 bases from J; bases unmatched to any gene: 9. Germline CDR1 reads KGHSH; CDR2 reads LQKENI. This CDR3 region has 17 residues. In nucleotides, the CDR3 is TGTGCCAGCTCGCAAGGACAGGGCTATGCGAACACCGGGGAGCTGTTTTTT. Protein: CASSQGQGYANTGELFF.

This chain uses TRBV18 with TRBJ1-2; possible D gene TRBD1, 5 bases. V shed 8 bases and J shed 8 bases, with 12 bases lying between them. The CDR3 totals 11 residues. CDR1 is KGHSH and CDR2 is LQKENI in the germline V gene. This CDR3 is CASREGMGYTF. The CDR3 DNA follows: TGTGCCAGCCGGGAGGGGATGGGCTACACCTTC.

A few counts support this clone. CDR3 amino acids: CSVEGGNGNTIYF. The CDR3 DNA is TGCAGCGTTGAAGGGGGAAATGGAAACACCATATATTTT. V and J are TRBV29-1 and TRBJ1-3; D not resolved. V lost 1 base and J lost 3, with 7 bases in between. This CDR3 has 13 amino acids. The V gene's germline CDR1 is SQVTM and CDR2 ANQGSEA.

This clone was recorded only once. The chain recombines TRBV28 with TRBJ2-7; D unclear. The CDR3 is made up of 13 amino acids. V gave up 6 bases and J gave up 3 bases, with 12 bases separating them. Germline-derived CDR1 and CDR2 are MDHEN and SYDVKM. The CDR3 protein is CASSPDDLYEQYF. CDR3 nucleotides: TGTGCCAGCAGCCCCGACGACCTCTACGAGCAGTACTTC.

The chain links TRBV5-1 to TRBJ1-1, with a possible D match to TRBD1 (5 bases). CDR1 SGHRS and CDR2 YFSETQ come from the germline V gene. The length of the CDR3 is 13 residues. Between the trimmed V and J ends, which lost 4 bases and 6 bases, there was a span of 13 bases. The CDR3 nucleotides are TGCGCCAGCAGCCTAGGGGTAATTGCTGAAGCTTTCTTT. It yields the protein CASSLGVIAEAFF.

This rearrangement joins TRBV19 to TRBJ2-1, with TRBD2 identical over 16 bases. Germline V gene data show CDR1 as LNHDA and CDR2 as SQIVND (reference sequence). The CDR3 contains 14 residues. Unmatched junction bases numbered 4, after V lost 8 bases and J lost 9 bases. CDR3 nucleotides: TGTGCCAGTGGGACTAGCGGGAGGGCCAGTGAGCAGTTCTTC. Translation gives CASGTSGRASEQFF.

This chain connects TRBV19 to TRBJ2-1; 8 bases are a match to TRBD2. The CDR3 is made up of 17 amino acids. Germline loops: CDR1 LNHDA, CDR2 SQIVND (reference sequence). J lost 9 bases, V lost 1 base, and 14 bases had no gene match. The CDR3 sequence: CASSIGREREYSVEQFF. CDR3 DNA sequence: TGTGCCAGTAGTATAGGGAGGGAGCGGGAGTACTCCGTTGAGCAGTTCTTC. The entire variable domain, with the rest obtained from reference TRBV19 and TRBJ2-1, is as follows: DGGITQSPKYLFRKEGQNVTLSCEQNLNHDAMYWYRQDPGQGLRLIYYSQIVNDFQKGDIAEGYSVSREKKESFPLTVTSAQKNPTAFYLCASSIGREREYSVEQFFGPGTRLTVL.

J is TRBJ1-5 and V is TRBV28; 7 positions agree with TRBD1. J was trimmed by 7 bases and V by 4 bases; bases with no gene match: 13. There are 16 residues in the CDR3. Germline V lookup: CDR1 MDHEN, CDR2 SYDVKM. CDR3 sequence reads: CASSSPTGEPSQPQHF. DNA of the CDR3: TGTGCCAGCAGTTCACCTACAGGGGAACCTTCCCAGCCCCAGCATTTT.

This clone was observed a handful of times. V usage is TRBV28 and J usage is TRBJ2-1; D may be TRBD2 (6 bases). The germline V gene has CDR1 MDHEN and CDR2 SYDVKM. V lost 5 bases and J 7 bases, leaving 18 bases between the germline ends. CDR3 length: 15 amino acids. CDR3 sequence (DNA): TGTGCCAGCAGTGCTGGAGGGCAGGCGGCGAATGAGCAGTTCTTC. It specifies CASSAGGQAANEQFF.

As DNA, the CDR3 is TGTGCCAGCAGCCAGACAGTGAGTACCTACGAGCAGTACTTC. Its protein product is CASSQTVSTYEQYF. This chain connects TRBV13 to TRBJ2-7; possibly TRBD1 for D (5 bases). The CDR3 runs 14 residues. The V gene lost 5 bases and the J gene lost 2 bases, with 13 bases spanning the gap. Germline V gene sequence: CDR1 PRHDT, CDR2 FYEKMQ (reference sequence).

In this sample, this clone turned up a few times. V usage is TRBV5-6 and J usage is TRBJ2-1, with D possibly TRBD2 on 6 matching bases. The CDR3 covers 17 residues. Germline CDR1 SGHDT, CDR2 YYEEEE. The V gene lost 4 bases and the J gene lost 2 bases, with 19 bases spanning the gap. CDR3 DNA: TGTGCCAGCAGCCGAAGGCCGGCGGGGAGAACCTACAATGAGCAGTTCTTC. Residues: CASSRRPAGRTYNEQFF.

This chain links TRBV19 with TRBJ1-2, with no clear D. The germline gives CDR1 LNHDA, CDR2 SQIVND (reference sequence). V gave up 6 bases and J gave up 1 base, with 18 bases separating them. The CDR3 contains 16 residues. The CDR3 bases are TGTGCCAGTAGCTCCTCGAGGTGGTTGGATAACTATGGCTACACCTTC. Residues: CASSSSRWLDNYGYTF.

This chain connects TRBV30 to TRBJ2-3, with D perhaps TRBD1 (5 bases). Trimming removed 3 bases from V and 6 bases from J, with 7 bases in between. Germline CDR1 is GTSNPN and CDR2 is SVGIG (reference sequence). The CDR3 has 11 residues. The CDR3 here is CAWSRVDTQYF. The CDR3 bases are TGTGCCTGGAGCAGGGTGGATACGCAGTATTTT.